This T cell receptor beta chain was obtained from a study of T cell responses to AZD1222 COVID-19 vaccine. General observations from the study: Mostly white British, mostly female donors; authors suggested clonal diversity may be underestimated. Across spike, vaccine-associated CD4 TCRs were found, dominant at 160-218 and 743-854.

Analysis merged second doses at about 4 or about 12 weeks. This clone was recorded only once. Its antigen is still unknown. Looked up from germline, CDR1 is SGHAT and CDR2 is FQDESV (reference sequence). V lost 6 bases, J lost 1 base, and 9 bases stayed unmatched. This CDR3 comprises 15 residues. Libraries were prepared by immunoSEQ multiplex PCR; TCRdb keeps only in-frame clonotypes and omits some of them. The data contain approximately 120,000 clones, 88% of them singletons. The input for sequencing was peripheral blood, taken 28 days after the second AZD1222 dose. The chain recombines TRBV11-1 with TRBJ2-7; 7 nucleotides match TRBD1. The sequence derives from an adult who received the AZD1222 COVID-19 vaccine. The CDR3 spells CASRPPGQNSYEQYF. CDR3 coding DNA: TGTGCCAGCAGGCCGCCGGGACAGAATTCCTACGAGCAGTACTTC.